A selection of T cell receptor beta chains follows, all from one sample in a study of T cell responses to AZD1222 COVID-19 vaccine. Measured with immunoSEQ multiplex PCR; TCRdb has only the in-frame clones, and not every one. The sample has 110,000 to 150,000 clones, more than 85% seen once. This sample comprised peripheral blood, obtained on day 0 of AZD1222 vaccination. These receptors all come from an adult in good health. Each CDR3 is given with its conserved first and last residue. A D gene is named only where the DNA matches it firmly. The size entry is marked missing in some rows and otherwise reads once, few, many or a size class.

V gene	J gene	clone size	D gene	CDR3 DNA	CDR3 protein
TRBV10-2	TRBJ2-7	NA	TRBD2	TGCGCCAGCAGTGGTAAACCTAGCGGGGACTACGAGCAGTACTTC	CASSGKPSGDYEQYF
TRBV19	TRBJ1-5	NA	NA	TGTGCCAGTAGTATGTTGTTAGGGGTCGTCAATCAGCCCCAGCATTTT	CASSMLLGVVNQPQHF
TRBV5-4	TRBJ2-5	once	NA	TGTGCCAGCAGCTTGGAGGCCAGTCAAGAGACCCAGTACTTC	CASSLEASQETQYF
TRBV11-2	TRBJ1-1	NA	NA	TGTGCCAGCAGCTTAGATTCGGCAGGGACGAAAGCTTTCTTT	CASSLDSAGTKAFF
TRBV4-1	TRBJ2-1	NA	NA	TGCGCCAGCAGCCAAGCGGGGCCTCCCAATGAGCAGTTCTTC	CASSQAGPPNEQFF
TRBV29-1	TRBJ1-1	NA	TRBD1	TGCAGAGGACCCTCGAACAGGGGCCTCGGTGAAGCTTTCTTT	CRGPSNRGLGEAFF
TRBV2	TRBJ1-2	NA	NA	TGTGCCAGCAGTGAAGGGGCAGGGTTAGGCTACACCTTC	CASSEGAGLGYTF
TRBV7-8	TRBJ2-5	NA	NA	TGTGCCAGTACCGCAAGTTTGACCCAGTACTTC	CASTASLTQYF
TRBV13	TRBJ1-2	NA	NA	TGTGCCAGCAGCGCGGGGACGCAGTTCTATGGCTACACCTTC	CASSAGTQFYGYTF
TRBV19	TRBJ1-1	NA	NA	TGTGCCAGTAGTACCCTAATAGGGGGGGGGAACACTGAAGCTTTCTTT	CASSTLIGGGNTEAFF
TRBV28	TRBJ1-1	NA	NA	TGTGCCAGCCCCGGCGGGGGTTTGAGCACTGAAGCTTTCTTT	CASPGGGLSTEAFF
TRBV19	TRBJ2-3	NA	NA	TGTGCCACCGCCCGTGGCGGTTATACGCAGTATTTT	CATARGGYTQYF
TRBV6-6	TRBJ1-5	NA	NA	TGTGCCAGCAGCCTCCGGGACAACAATCAGCCCCAGCATTTT	CASSLRDNNQPQHF
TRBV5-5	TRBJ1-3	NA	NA	TGTGCCAGCAGCGTGACAACTAGAAACACCATATATTTT	CASSVTTRNTIYF
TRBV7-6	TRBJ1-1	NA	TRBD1	TGTGCCAGCAGCTTAAGACAGGGTAGTCAAGCTTTCTTT	CASSLRQGSQAFF
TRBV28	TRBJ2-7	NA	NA	TGTGCCAGCAGCTCCCCCGTTTCCTACGAGCAGTACTTC	CASSSPVSYEQYF
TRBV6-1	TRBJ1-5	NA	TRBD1	TGTGCCAGCAGGGAAGACAGGGAGGTTCAGCCCCAGCATTTT	CASREDREVQPQHF
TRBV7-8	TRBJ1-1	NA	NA	TGTGCCAGCAGCTTATTGCTCCAGAACACTGAAGCTTTCTTT	CASSLLLQNTEAFF
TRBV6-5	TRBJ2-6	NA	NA	TGTGCCAGCATCTCCAGCCGCTCTGGGGCCAACGTCCTGACTTTC	CASISSRSGANVLTF
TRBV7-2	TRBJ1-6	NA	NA	TGTGCCAGCAGCTTAGCTGGGGACCCGAGATATTCACCCCTCCACTTT	CASSLAGDPRYSPLHF
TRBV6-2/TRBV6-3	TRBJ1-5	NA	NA	TGTGCCAGCAGTCGTACGGGGTATCTCCAGCATTTT	CASSRTGYLQHF
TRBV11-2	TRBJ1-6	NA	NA	TGTGCCAGCAGCTCTCCGTCTGGGGGTTGGAGATCACCCCTCCACTTT	CASSSPSGGWRSPLHF
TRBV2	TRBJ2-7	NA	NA	TGTGCCAGCAGTAACCCCTCCTACGAGCAGTACTTC	CASSNPSYEQYF
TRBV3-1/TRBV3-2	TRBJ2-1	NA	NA	TGTGCCAGCAGCCAAGATGCGGCGACCCCAGGAGGTTACAATGAGCAGTTCTTC	CASSQDAATPGGYNEQFF
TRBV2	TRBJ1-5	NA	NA	TGTGCCAGCAGTGCGGCCAGGGAAGGGCAGCCCCAGCATTTT	CASSAAREGQPQHF
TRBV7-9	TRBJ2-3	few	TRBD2	TGTGCCAGCAGCTTAGTTAGCGGGGGACCCACAGATACGCAGTATTTT	CASSLVSGGPTDTQYF
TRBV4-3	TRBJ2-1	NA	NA	TGCGCCAGCAGCCAAGACGGGCTCCTAGGTCCTTACAATGAGCAGTTCTTC	CASSQDGLLGPYNEQFF
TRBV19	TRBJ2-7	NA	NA	TGTGCCAGTAGTATCTTCCCAGGGCCCAACTACGAGCAGTACTTC	CASSIFPGPNYEQYF
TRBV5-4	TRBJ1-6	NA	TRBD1	TGTGCCAGCAGCCGGGGACAGGGGTATAATTCACCCCTCCACTTT	CASSRGQGYNSPLHF
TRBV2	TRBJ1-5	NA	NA	TGTGCCAGCAGTGTCTTAGGCAGACTAGGGGAAAATCAGCCCCAGCATTTT	CASSVLGRLGENQPQHF
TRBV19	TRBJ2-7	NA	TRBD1	TGTGCCAGTAGTGCGGGGACAGGAGACATAGAGCAGTACTTC	CASSAGTGDIEQYF
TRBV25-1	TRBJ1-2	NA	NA	TGTGCCAGCAGTGAAATCCAGGGACGCGGCTACACCTTC	CASSEIQGRGYTF
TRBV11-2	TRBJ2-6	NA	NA	TGTGCCAGCAGCCCCGGACCGGGGTACTCTGGGGCCAACGTCCTGACTTTC	CASSPGPGYSGANVLTF
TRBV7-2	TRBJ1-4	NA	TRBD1	TGTGCCAGCAGCTCGGACAGGTCTGGTGAAAAACTGTTTTTT	CASSSDRSGEKLFF
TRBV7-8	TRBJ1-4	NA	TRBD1	TGTGCCAGCAGCTTAGGAGGGACAGGGAGTGCACTGTTTTTT	CASSLGGTGSALFF
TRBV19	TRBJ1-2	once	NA	TGTGCCAGTAGTATAGATCCGGGGGGCTACTATGGCTACACCTTC	CASSIDPGGYYGYTF
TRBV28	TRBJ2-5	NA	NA	TGTGCCAGCAGTTTTGGTCTTGAGACCCAGTACTTC	CASSFGLETQYF
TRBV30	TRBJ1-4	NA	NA	TGTGCCTGGAGTGTCCCTCCGGAAAAACTGTTTTTT	CAWSVPPEKLFF
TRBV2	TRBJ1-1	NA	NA	TGTGCCAGCAGTGAGGCAGACACTGAAGCTTTCTTT	CASSEADTEAFF
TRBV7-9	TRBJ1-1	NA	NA	TGTGCCAGCAGCTTAGCGTCTTGGACTGAAGCTTTCTTT	CASSLASWTEAFF
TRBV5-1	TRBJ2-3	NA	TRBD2	TGCGCCAGCAGCTTCCGCCTAGCGGGGTCAGATACGCAGTATTTT	CASSFRLAGSDTQYF
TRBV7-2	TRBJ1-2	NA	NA	TGTGCCAGCAGCTTAAGTTCAGGGATCTATGGCTACACCTTC	CASSLSSGIYGYTF
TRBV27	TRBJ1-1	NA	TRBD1	TGTGCCAGCAGTCCGTGGACAGGGGGCGCAGGCACTGAAGCTTTCTTT	CASSPWTGGAGTEAFF
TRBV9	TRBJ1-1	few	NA	TGTGCCAGCAGCCCTAAGGTGGGGGGCGGCACTGAAGCTTTCTTT	CASSPKVGGGTEAFF
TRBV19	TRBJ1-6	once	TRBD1	TGTGCCAGTAGTCTGGGGACAGTCTATTCACCCCTCCACTTT	CASSLGTVYSPLHF
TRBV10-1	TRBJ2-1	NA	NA	TGCGCCAGCATAGTACAGGAGATCTACAATGAGCAGTTCTTC	CASIVQEIYNEQFF
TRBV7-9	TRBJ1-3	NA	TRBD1	TGTGCCAGCAGCCCGGGACAGGGGCGAGACTCTGGAAACACCATATATTTT	CASSPGQGRDSGNTIYF
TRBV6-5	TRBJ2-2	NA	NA	TGTGCCAGCAGTTACAGCAGGACCGAGCCCGGGGAGCTGTTTTTT	CASSYSRTEPGELFF
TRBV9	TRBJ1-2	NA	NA	TGTGCCAGCAGCGCCACTGGTAATGGCTACACCTTC	CASSATGNGYTF
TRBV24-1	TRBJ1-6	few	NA	TGTGCCACCAAGGGCTTAAGGGGCGCAAGTTCACCCCTCCACTTT	CATKGLRGASSPLHF
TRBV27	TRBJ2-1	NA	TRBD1	TGTGCCAGCAGGTTCGGACAGGGGGAGGACAATGAGCAGTTCTTC	CASRFGQGEDNEQFF
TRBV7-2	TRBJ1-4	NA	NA	TGTGCCAGCAGCCCGCAGGCGACTAATGAAAAACTGTTTTTT	CASSPQATNEKLFF